This T cell receptor (beta chain) was observed in a study of shared clonotypes between healthy human individuals. Naive CD8 cells were CD45RO-negative, positively selected for CCR7, excluding terminally differentiated effector memory CD45RA+ cells. CDR1 is KGHSH, CDR2 LQKENI, per germline. This CDR3 is built from 14 residues. Between the trimmed V and J ends, which lost 2 bases and 4 bases, there was a span of 10 bases. Assay used: immunoSEQ multiplex PCR; TCRdb lists only in-frame clones, some missing. The table includes hundreds of thousands of clones, 92% detected once. The chain joins TRBV18 to TRBJ2-3; D not resolved. Source material: naive CD8+ T cells sorted from blood. The source of this sequence is a man aged 25-45 years in good health. The CDR3 nucleotides read TGTGCCAGCTCACCAATGGGGTCCCCAGATACGCAGTATTTT. Its protein product is CASSPMGSPDTQYF. The full variable domain, completed using reference TRBV18 and TRBJ2-3, is NAGVMQNPRHLVRRRGQEARLRCSPMKGHSHVYWYRQLPEEGLKFMVYLQKENIIDESGMPKERFSAEFPKEGPSILRIQQVVRGDSAAYFCASSPMGSPDTQYFGPGTRLTVL.